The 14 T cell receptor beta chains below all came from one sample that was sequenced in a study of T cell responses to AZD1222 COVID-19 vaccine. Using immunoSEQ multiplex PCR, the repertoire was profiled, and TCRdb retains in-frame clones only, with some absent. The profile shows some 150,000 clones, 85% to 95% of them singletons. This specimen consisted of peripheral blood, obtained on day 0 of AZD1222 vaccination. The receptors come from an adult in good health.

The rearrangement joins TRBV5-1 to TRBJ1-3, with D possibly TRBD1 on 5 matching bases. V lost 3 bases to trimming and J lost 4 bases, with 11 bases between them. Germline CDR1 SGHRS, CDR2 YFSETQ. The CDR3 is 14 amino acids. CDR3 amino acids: CASSSGTSGNTIYF. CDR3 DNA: TGCGCCAGCAGCTCGGGGACCTCCGGAAACACCATATATTTT.

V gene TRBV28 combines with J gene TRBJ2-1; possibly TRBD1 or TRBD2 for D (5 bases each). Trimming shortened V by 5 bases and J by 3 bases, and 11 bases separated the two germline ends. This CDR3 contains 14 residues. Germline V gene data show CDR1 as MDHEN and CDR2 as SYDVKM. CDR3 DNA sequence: TGTGCCAGCAGTGTAAGGGGAGACTACAATGAGCAGTTCTTC. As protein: CASSVRGDYNEQFF.

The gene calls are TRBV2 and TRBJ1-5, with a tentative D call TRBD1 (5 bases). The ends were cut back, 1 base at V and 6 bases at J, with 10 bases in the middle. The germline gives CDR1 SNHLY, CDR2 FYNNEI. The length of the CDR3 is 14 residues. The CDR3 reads CASSEDRRGQPQHF. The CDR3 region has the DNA TGTGCCAGCAGTGAAGATCGGAGGGGTCAGCCCCAGCATTTT.

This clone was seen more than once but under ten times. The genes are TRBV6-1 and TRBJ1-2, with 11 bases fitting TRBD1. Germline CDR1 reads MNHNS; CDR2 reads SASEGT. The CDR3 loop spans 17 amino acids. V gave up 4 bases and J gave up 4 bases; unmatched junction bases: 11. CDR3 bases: TGTGCCAGCAGTGCTCCGGGACAGGGGGATCGCGGCTATGGCTACACCTTC. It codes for CASSAPGQGDRGYGYTF.

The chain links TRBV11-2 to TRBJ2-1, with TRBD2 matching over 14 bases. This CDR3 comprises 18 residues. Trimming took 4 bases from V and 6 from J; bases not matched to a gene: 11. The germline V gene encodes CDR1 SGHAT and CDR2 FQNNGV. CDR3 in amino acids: CASSSRIVTSGGANEQFF. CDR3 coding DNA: TGTGCCAGCAGCTCCCGAATCGTGACTAGCGGGGGGGCCAATGAGCAGTTCTTC.

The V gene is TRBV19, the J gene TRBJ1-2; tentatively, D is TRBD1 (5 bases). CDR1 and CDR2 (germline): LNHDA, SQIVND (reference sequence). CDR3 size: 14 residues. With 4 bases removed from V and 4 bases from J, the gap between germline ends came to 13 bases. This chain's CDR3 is CASSTSTDLYGYTF. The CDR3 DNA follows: TGTGCCAGTAGTACCTCGACAGATCTCTATGGCTACACCTTC.

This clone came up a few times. For the CDR3, the DNA is TGTGCCAGCAGCACAAGCGGGGGGGTCAACAACACTGAAGCTTTCTTT. This encodes CASSTSGGVNNTEAFF. The V and J genes are TRBV7-9 and TRBJ1-1, with D perhaps TRBD1 (5 bases). V lost 5 bases and J 2 bases, leaving 18 bases between the germline ends. The germline gives CDR1 SEHNR, CDR2 FQNEAQ (reference sequence). This CDR3 comprises 16 residues.

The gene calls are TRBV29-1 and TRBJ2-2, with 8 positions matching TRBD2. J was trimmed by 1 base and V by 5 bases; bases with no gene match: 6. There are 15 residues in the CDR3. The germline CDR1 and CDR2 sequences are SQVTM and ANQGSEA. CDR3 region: CSVPGRGGNTGELFF. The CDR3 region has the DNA TGCAGCGTTCCGGGCCGGGGGGGGAACACCGGGGAGCTGTTTTTT.

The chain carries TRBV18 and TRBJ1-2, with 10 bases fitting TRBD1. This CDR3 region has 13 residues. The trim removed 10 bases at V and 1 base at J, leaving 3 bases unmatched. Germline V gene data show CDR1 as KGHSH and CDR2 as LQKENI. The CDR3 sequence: CATGTGDNYGYTF. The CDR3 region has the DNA TGTGCCACCGGGACAGGGGATAACTATGGCTACACCTTC.

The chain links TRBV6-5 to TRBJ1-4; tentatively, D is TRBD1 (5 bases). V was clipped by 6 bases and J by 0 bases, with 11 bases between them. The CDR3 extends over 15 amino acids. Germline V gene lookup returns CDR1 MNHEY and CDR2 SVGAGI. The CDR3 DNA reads TGTGCCAGCAGGTTCGACAGTACAACTAATGAAAAACTGTTTTTT. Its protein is CASRFDSTTNEKLFF.

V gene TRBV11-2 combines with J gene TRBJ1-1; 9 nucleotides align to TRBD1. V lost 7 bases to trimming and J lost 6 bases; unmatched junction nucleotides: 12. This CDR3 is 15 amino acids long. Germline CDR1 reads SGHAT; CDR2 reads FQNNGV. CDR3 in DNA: TGTGCCAGCACATTCAAGGGACAGGGAGGATCTGAAGCTTTCTTT. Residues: CASTFKGQGGSEAFF.

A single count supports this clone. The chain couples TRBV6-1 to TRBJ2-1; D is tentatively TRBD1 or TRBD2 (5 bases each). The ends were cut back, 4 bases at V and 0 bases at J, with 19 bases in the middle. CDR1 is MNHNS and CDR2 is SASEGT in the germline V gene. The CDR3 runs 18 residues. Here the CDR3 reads CASSASGTRGYSYNEQFF. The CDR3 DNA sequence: TGTGCCAGCAGTGCCTCCGGGACGCGTGGATACTCCTACAATGAGCAGTTCTTC.

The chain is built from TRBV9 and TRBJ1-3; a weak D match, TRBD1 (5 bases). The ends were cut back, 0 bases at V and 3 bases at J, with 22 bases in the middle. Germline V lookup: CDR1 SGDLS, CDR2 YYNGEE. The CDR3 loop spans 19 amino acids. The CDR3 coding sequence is TGTGCCAGCAGCGTAGGTTCTGCACACACGGGGGAGGTTGGAAACACCATATATTTT. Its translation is CASSVGSAHTGEVGNTIYF. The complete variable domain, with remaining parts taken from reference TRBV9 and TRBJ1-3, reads DSGVTQTPKHLITATGQRVTLRCSPRSGDLSVYWYQQSLDQGLQFLIQYYNGEERAKGNILERFSAQQFPDLHSELNLSSLELGDSALYFCASSVGSAHTGEVGNTIYFGEGSWLTVV.

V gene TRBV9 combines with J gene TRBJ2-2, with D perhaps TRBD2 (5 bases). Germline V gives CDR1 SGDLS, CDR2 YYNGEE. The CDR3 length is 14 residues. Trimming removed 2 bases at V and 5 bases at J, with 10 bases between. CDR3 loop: CASSVGDLTGELFF. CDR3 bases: TGTGCCAGCAGCGTCGGGGATCTTACCGGGGAGCTGTTTTTT.